This T cell receptor (beta chain) derives from a study of blood T cells in healthy people across ages. In the study overall: Roughly one uniquely barcoded beta molecule per two T cells was captured. Study-level results: Diversity was higher, and naive CD4+ cells more numerous, in long-lived donors than in aged donors. TCR beta diversity per million T cells fell roughly linearly with age.

The use of a sample-barcoded 5' primer and a J-beta primer mix characterized a second PCR of about 6 to 11 cycles. TCRdb used MiXCR to reprocess the 5' RACE reads, holding one entry per CDR3 protein. The sample includes 1.5 million to 2 million distinct CDR3 sequences, about 39% seen only once; the top ten take 23%. A word on this clonotype: Its antigen is undetermined.

The V segment lost 4 bases and the J segment 4 bases; nucleotides outside the gene matches: 12. Germline V gives CDR1 LGHDT, CDR2 YNNKEL (reference sequence). CDR3 length: 17 residues. The gene calls are TRBV3-1 and TRBJ1-4; 7 bases map to TRBD1. Input material: blood. This receptor was taken from a human donor in good health. The CDR3 nucleotides read TGTGCCAGCAGCCCGGGACAGCTTCGTGGGATTAATGAAAAACTGTTTTTT. Encoded protein: CASSPGQLRGINEKLFF.